One sample yielded the 14 T cell receptor beta chains listed below, sequenced in a study of T cell responses to AZD1222 COVID-19 vaccine. Libraries were prepared by immunoSEQ multiplex PCR; TCRdb keeps only in-frame clonotypes and omits some of them. Among about 81,000 clones listed, 80% to 90% were seen once. Sequenced material: peripheral blood, taken 28 days after the second AZD1222 dose. All receptors derive from an adult who received the AZD1222 COVID-19 vaccine.

V usage is TRBV14 and J usage is TRBJ2-7; D gene unclear. CDR3 length: 13 amino acids. The germline gives CDR1 SGHDN, CDR2 FVKESK. Trimming cost V 1 base and J 3 bases, with 7 bases left between them. The CDR3 loop is CASSQGQFYEQYF. CDR3 in DNA: TGTGCCAGCAGCCAAGGCCAGTTCTACGAGCAGTACTTC.

The V and J genes are TRBV20-1 and TRBJ1-2, with TRBD1 matching 7 bases. Germline V gene data show CDR1 as DFQATT and CDR2 as SNEGSKA (reference sequence). The CDR3 consists of 13 residues. V lost 3 bases to trimming and J lost 6 bases; unmatched junction nucleotides: 7. The CDR3 DNA reads TGCAGTGCTAGTCTATCAACAGGGGATGGCTACACCTTC. Translation gives CSASLSTGDGYTF.

The chain is built from TRBV9 and TRBJ1-4; D uncertain. The CDR3 has 14 amino acids. Trimming cost V 4 bases and J 5 bases, with 12 bases left between them. The germline gives CDR1 SGDLS, CDR2 YYNGEE. CDR3: CASSLKGSNEKLFF. As DNA, the CDR3 is TGTGCCAGCAGCTTAAAAGGGTCCAATGAAAAACTGTTTTTT.

CDR3 nucleotides: TGTGCCAGTAGTATAGGGCACGCCGATCAGCCCCAGCATTTT. Amino acid sequence: CASSIGHADQPQHF. The chain uses TRBV19 and TRBJ1-5; D remains unclear. Per the germline V gene, CDR1 is LNHDA and CDR2 is SQIVND (reference sequence). The CDR3 consists of 14 residues. With 1 base removed from V and 5 bases from J, the gap between germline ends came to 9 bases.

V is TRBV3-1 (or the pseudogene TRBV3-2) and J is TRBJ2-1; tentative D call: TRBD1 (6 bases). The germline V and J ends were trimmed by 0 bases and 14 bases, with 14 bases remaining between them. The CDR3 has 13 amino acids. Germline V gives CDR1 LGHDT, CDR2 YNNKEL (reference sequence). The DNA of the CDR3 is TGTGCCAGCAGCCAAGATTCCCCGGGACATAAGTTCTTC. This codes for CASSQDSPGHKFF.

The chain has TRBV7-2 and TRBJ2-3; D unclear. The CDR3 runs to 11 residues. The V end was cut by 5 bases, the J end by 8 bases, with 8 bases between. Germline assignment: CDR1 SGHTA and CDR2 FQGNSA. CDR3 protein: CASSPEGTQYF. The CDR3 DNA reads as TGTGCCAGCAGCCCTGAAGGTACGCAGTATTTT.

CDR3 loop: CASTQDRGNSPLHF. The CDR3 nucleotides are TGTGCCAGCACCCAGGACAGGGGAAATTCACCCCTCCACTTT. V gene TRBV11-1 combines with J gene TRBJ1-6, with 9 bases matching TRBD1. The junction had 5 bases not matched to a gene; V was cut back by 7 bases and J by 7 bases. Germline CDR1 is SGHAT and CDR2 is FQDESV (reference sequence). This CDR3 has 14 amino acids.

The V call is TRBV28, the J call TRBJ2-5; D is possibly TRBD2 (5 bases). The CDR3 spans 14 residues. Germline lookup yields CDR1 MDHEN and CDR2 SYDVKM. Trimming stripped 1 base from V and 2 bases from J, with 8 bases between. The CDR3 sequence: CASSLSGIQETQYF. The CDR3 DNA reads as TGTGCCAGCAGTTTATCGGGGATTCAAGAGACCCAGTACTTC.

The sample holds one count of this clone. The chain employs TRBV30 and TRBJ2-5; D gene unclear. The ends were cut back, 1 base at V and 5 bases at J, with 8 bases in the middle. This CDR3 spans 12 amino acids. Germline CDR1 and CDR2: GTSNPN and SVGIG (reference sequence). The CDR3 DNA follows: TGTGCCTGGAGTGCTACATTTGAGACCCAGTACTTC. Translated, it gives CAWSATFETQYF.

As regards this clone: Different DNA sequences within this sample yield the same CDR3. V is TRBV5-4 and J is TRBJ1-1; 7 bases fit TRBD1. J was trimmed by 4 bases and V by 0 bases; bases with no gene match: 3. The CDR3 covers 14 residues. The germline V gene has CDR1 SGHNT and CDR2 YYREEE (reference sequence). The CDR3 sequence is CASSLGQGFTEAFF. The DNA of the CDR3 is TGTGCCAGCAGCTTGGGACAGGGCTTCACTGAAGCTTTCTTT. Together with reference TRBV5-4 and TRBJ1-1, the CDR3 gives the full variable domain: ETGVTQSPTHLIKTRGQQVTLRCSSQSGHNTVSWYQQALGQGPQFIFQYYREEENGRGNFPPRFSGLQFPNYSSELNVNALELDDSALYLCASSLGQGFTEAFFGQGTRLTVV.

The chain carries TRBV7-3 and TRBJ2-7; 7 positions match TRBD1. The CDR3 spans 15 residues. With V trimmed by 2 bases and J by 5 bases, 9 bases remained unmatched. From germline, CDR1 is SGHTA and CDR2 FQGTGA. The CDR3 DNA reads as TGTGCCAGCAGCTTATCCAACAGGGGATGGGACGAGCAGTACTTC. Translating it yields CASSLSNRGWDEQYF.

This chain links TRBV19 with TRBJ1-5; the match to TRBD1 covers 8 bases. Germline loops: CDR1 LNHDA, CDR2 SQIVND (reference sequence). The CDR3 contains 17 residues. V shed 5 bases, J shed 3 bases, and the junction held 12 bases outside the gene matches. CDR3 DNA: TGTGCCAGTAGTTTCCTTTCCGGGACAGGCTACAATCAGCCCCAGCATTTT. As protein: CASSFLSGTGYNQPQHF.

This clone was recorded a few times. The genes are TRBV4-1 and TRBJ1-6; D not certain. Germline CDR1 is MGHRA and CDR2 is YSYEKL. V was clipped by 1 base and J by 0 bases, with 22 bases between them. The CDR3 has 21 residues. CDR3 sequence: CASSQVGLRHPMSSYNSPLHF. The CDR3 nucleotides read TGCGCCAGCAGCCAAGTGGGGTTGAGACACCCCATGAGCTCCTATAATTCACCCCTCCACTTT.

The V and J genes are TRBV19 and TRBJ1-5; 7 bases match TRBD1. This CDR3 contains 15 residues. The germline CDR1 and CDR2 sequences are LNHDA and SQIVND (reference sequence). V shed 3 bases and J 1 base; nucleotides not matched to a gene: 3. As DNA, the CDR3 is TGTGCCAGTAGTATCCAGGGGGAAAGCAATCAGCCCCAGCATTTT. It translates to CASSIQGESNQPQHF.